This TCR beta chain was retrieved from a study of glioma-infiltrating T cells after dendritic cell vaccination. Whole-study context: The vaccine used monocyte-derived dendritic cells pulsed overnight with autologous tumor lysate. Patients received three intradermal dendritic cell vaccine injections at biweekly intervals.

This clone was counted once. Its specificity is not known. Findings and caveats of the study: Only a small number of patients had complete blood and tumor samples.

V trimming: 2 bases; J trimming: 4 bases; junction bases outside the gene matches: 10. CDR1 is SGHNT and CDR2 is YYREEE in the germline V gene (reference sequence). The length of the CDR3 is 16 residues. The repertoire was sequenced with immunoSEQ multiplex PCR; TCRdb's copy has only in-frame clones and lacks some. Of tens of thousands of clones listed, around 90% are singletons. The chain joins TRBV5-4 to TRBJ2-5, with 8 bases lining up with TRBD2. The sample was blood, taken before dendritic cell vaccination. The source is a human donor with glioblastoma. CDR3 sequence reads: CASSFFGRERGETQYF. The DNA for the CDR3 is TGTGCCAGCAGCTTTTTCGGGAGGGAGAGGGGAGAGACCCAGTACTTC.